The present T cell receptor (beta chain) was sequenced within a study of response to subunit inactivated influenza vaccine. General study findings and limits: Each seasonal influenza vaccination, the authors suggested, recruits few new T cells.

TCRdb reprocessed the RT-PCR reads with MiXCR, giving one entry per CDR3 protein. The sample lists around 850,000 distinct CDR3 sequences, less than 20% seen once, with approximately 11% in the top ten. This clonotype showed up just a few times. The antigen is undetermined. V shed 2 bases, J shed 6 bases, and the junction held 7 bases outside the gene matches. CDR1 is DFQATT and CDR2 is SNEGSKA in the germline V gene (reference sequence). The CDR3 sequence is 13 residues long. The sequencing here drew on PBMCs from blood, taken roughly 5 days after vaccination. The J gene is TRBJ2-7, the V gene TRBV20-1, with 7 bases aligning to TRBD2. The sequence derives from a man aged 45-60 years who received an inactivated influenza vaccine. In nucleotides, the CDR3 is TGCAGTGCTAGATTGGTGGGAGGGTTCGAGCAGTACTTC. It codes for CSARLVGGFEQYF.